These T cell receptor beta chains were read from a single sample in a study of T cells after yellow fever vaccination. TCRdb ran MiXCR on the 5' RACE reads and lists one entry per CDR3 protein. The table shows fewer than 100,000 distinct CDR3 sequences, with around 5.8% occurring only once. This sample comprised CD8+ T cells sorted from PBMCs, obtained 10 days after the yellow fever booster vaccination. All receptors come from a man between 18 and 35 years old who received the YFV17D yellow fever vaccine. Each CDR3 is given with its conserved first and last residue. D genes are given only for firm matches. Clone size, where shown, is once, few, many, or a class for clones that have expanded.

size: few
J: TRBJ2-3
V: TRBV7-2
D: -
DNA: TGTGCCAGCAGCTTACCTAGATTGAGCACAGATACGCAGTATTTT
CDR3: CASSLPRLSTDTQYF

size: few
J: TRBJ1-1
V: TRBV4-1
D: -
DNA: TGCGCCAGCAGCCTGACGGCTCCGGGTCTGGGCACTGAAGCTTTCTTT
CDR3: CASSLTAPGLGTEAFF

size: few
J: TRBJ2-5
V: TRBV5-4
D: -
DNA: TGTGCCAGCAACCTGGCGAACAGCCAAGAGACCCAGTACTTC
CDR3: CASNLANSQETQYF

size: -
J: TRBJ1-2
V: TRBV4-1
D: -
DNA: TGCGCCAGCAGCCAAGAGCGGGGCCTGTTGGGTAACACATGGGCCCCCAACTATGGCTACACCTTC
CDR3: CASSQERGLLGNTWAPNYGYTF

size: many
J: TRBJ2-5
V: TRBV29-1
D: -
DNA: TGCAGCGTTGAGCCTATTCTGGAAGAGACCCAGTACTTC
CDR3: CSVEPILEETQYF

size: few
J: TRBJ1-6
V: TRBV28
D: -
DNA: TGTGCCAGCAGACCACCCGGGGGCTGGCGAAATTCACCCCTCCACTTT
CDR3: CASRPPGGWRNSPLHF

size: few
J: TRBJ1-1
V: TRBV4-1
D: -
DNA: TGCGCCAGCAGCCAAGGGAGGGGCCCGAGGAACACTGAAGCTTTCTTT
CDR3: CASSQGRGPRNTEAFF

size: few
J: TRBJ1-4
V: TRBV15
D: TRBD1
DNA: TGTGCCACCAGCCCTTCCAGGGGGGCGCAGGAAAAACTGTTTTTT
CDR3: CATSPSRGAQEKLFF

size: few
J: TRBJ2-1
V: TRBV29-1
D: TRBD2
DNA: TGCAGCGTTGAAGGGTGGGCTAGCGGGGGCTATGAGCAGTTCTTC
CDR3: CSVEGWASGGYEQFF

size: many
J: TRBJ2-7
V: TRBV4-3
D: -
DNA: TGCGCCAGCAGCCAAGATATCGGGGACTACGAGCAGTACTTC
CDR3: CASSQDIGDYEQYF

size: many
J: TRBJ2-3
V: TRBV5-1
D: -
DNA: TGCGCCAGCAGGTCCCTAAGCACAGATACGCAGTATTTT
CDR3: CASRSLSTDTQYF

size: -
J: TRBJ2-1
V: TRBV4-1
D: -
DNA: TGCGCCAGCAGCCGGGGGGGGCCCGATGAGCAGTTCTTC
CDR3: CASSRGGPDEQFF

size: many
J: TRBJ2-7
V: TRBV12-5
D: -
DNA: TGTGCTAGTGGCCTTAGACCTTCGAGCTCCTACGAGCAGTACTTC
CDR3: CASGLRPSSSYEQYF

size: many
J: TRBJ2-1
V: TRBV4-2
D: TRBD2
DNA: TGTGCCAGCAGCCAAAACTTACCTAGCGGGGGATACAATGAGCAGTTCTTC
CDR3: CASSQNLPSGGYNEQFF

size: -
J: TRBJ2-2
V: TRBV4-3
D: -
DNA: TGCGCCAGCAGCCCCGGGACAACCACCGGGGAGCTGTTTTTT
CDR3: CASSPGTTTGELFF

size: many
J: TRBJ2-3
V: TRBV6-5
D: TRBD1
DNA: TGTGCCAGCAGTTACGGGGACAGGAGCACAGATACGCAGTATTTT
CDR3: CASSYGDRSTDTQYF

size: many
J: TRBJ2-1
V: TRBV7-6
D: TRBD2
DNA: TGTGCCAGCAGCCCACCTAGCGGGGGGTACAATGAGCAGTTCTTC
CDR3: CASSPPSGGYNEQFF

size: few
J: TRBJ2-1
V: TRBV20-1
D: TRBD2
DNA: TGCAGTGCACGGACTAGCGGGACGGAAAATGAGCAGTTCTTC
CDR3: CSARTSGTENEQFF

size: many
J: TRBJ2-7
V: TRBV7-6
D: -
DNA: TGTGCCAGCAGCGAACGGGATGCCGGGGACGAGCAGTACTTC
CDR3: CASSERDAGDEQYF

size: -
J: TRBJ1-6
V: TRBV15
D: -
DNA: TGTGCCACCAGCAGGCCAGACTATAATTCACCCCTCCACTTT
CDR3: CATSRPDYNSPLHF

size: -
J: TRBJ1-1
V: TRBV19
D: -
DNA: TGTGCCAGTAGGAAACAGGCGAACACTGAAGCTTTCTTT
CDR3: CASRKQANTEAFF

size: -
J: TRBJ1-2
V: TRBV15
D: -
DNA: TGTGCCACCAGCAGACCGGGACGTAACTATGGCTACACCTTC
CDR3: CATSRPGRNYGYTF

size: -
J: TRBJ2-6
V: TRBV21-1
D: -
DNA: TGTGCCAGCAGCAAAACTTCTGAAGAGGGGGCTGGGGCCAACGTCCTGACTTTC
CDR3: CASSKTSEEGAGANVLTF

size: few
J: TRBJ2-1
V: TRBV4-3
D: -
DNA: TGCGCCAGCAGCCAAGGGACAGCTAATTACAATGAGCAGTTCTTC
CDR3: CASSQGTANYNEQFF

size: many
J: TRBJ2-1
V: TRBV7-3
D: -
DNA: TGTGCCAGCAGCTTGCAGGGCCCCTACAATGAGCAGTTCTTC
CDR3: CASSLQGPYNEQFF

size: -
J: TRBJ1-3
V: TRBV6-5
D: -
DNA: TGTGCCAGCAGTTACTCAGGGGGAAACACCATATATTTT
CDR3: CASSYSGGNTIYF

size: few
J: TRBJ2-3
V: TRBV11-2
D: TRBD2
DNA: TGTGCCAGCAGCGGCCAGACTAGCGGGGGAGAAGATACGCAGTATTTT
CDR3: CASSGQTSGGEDTQYF

size: many
J: TRBJ2-2
V: TRBV6-2/TRBV6-3
D: TRBD2
DNA: TGTGCCAGCAGTTACTTCCTAGGGGAGGGTAAAGGCACCGGGGAGCTGTTTTTT
CDR3: CASSYFLGEGKGTGELFF

size: few
J: TRBJ1-5
V: TRBV6-6
D: -
DNA: TGTGCCAGCGGGGAGGGCAGCTTTTATAGCAATCAGCCCCAGCATTTT
CDR3: CASGEGSFYSNQPQHF

size: few
J: TRBJ2-1
V: TRBV13
D: TRBD1
DNA: TGTGCCAGCAGCCATCTGACAGGGTACAATGAGCAGTTCTTC
CDR3: CASSHLTGYNEQFF

size: many
J: TRBJ2-7
V: TRBV12-3/TRBV12-4
D: -
DNA: TGTGCCAGCAGTTCCCAGGGGACCTACGAGCAGTACTTC
CDR3: CASSSQGTYEQYF

size: many
J: TRBJ2-2
V: TRBV7-3
D: -
DNA: TGTGCCAGCAGCCCAGTAGGGACACCTAACACCGGGGAGCTGTTTTTT
CDR3: CASSPVGTPNTGELFF

size: many
J: TRBJ2-2
V: TRBV7-6
D: TRBD2
DNA: TGTGCCAGCAGCAGTAGCGGGGGGAAGAACACCGGGGAGCTGTTTTTT
CDR3: CASSSSGGKNTGELFF

size: many
J: TRBJ2-4
V: TRBV7-3
D: TRBD1
DNA: TGTGCCAGCAGCGACAGGGATGGGAACATTCAGTACTTC
CDR3: CASSDRDGNIQYF

size: few
J: TRBJ1-2
V: TRBV4-3
D: -
DNA: TGCGCCAGCAGCCAAGAGGCCTGGGGGTTTCACTATGGCTACACCTTC
CDR3: CASSQEAWGFHYGYTF

size: few
J: TRBJ2-7
V: TRBV4-3
D: -
DNA: TGCGCCAGCAGCCCCGGAGATTCGTACGAGCAGTACTTC
CDR3: CASSPGDSYEQYF

size: few
J: TRBJ2-5
V: TRBV10-3
D: -
DNA: TGTGCCATCAGTGAGGACCGGGACGACCCCGTTGAGACCCAGTACTTC
CDR3: CAISEDRDDPVETQYF

size: -
J: TRBJ2-7
V: TRBV11-2
D: -
DNA: TGTGCCAGCAGCCCTCCTTCCAGACACTACGAGCAGTACTTC
CDR3: CASSPPSRHYEQYF

size: few
J: TRBJ2-3
V: TRBV5-5
D: TRBD1
DNA: TGTGCCAGCAGCCCCGAAGGTGGGACAGGGGGCTCTGATACGCAGTATTTT
CDR3: CASSPEGGTGGSDTQYF

size: -
J: TRBJ2-1
V: TRBV14
D: -
DNA: TGTGCCAGCAGCCAAGTTTACGGGTTAAGCTCCTACAATGAGCAGTTCTTC
CDR3: CASSQVYGLSSYNEQFF

size: -
J: TRBJ1-1
V: TRBV12-3/TRBV12-4
D: -
DNA: TGTGCCAGCGGCTCCGGGACGGTCCGTGAAGCTTTCTTT
CDR3: CASGSGTVREAFF

size: few
J: TRBJ2-3
V: TRBV7-9
D: -
DNA: TGTGCCAGCAGCTTAGTACTAGGGGCCGATACGCAGTATTTT
CDR3: CASSLVLGADTQYF

size: few
J: TRBJ2-1
V: TRBV15
D: -
DNA: TGTGCCACCAGCGCCGGGACAAACAATGAGCAGTTCTTC
CDR3: CATSAGTNNEQFF